The rows below give T cell receptor beta chains drawn from one sample of a study of T cell repertoires in cytomegalovirus infection. Each CDR3 protein is one row after TCRdb ran MiXCR on the reads. The repertoire holds some 270,000 distinct CDR3 sequences, with about a sixth as singletons. Sequenced: CD8+ T cells from PBMCs. The source is a human donor in good health (CMV status not recorded). Some clones in this sample may be carry-over from other donors' samples. The CDR3 runs from the conserved cysteine through the conserved F or W. Fields, in order: D gene, CDR3 length, clone size, V gene, J gene, CDR3 protein, CDR3 DNA. D genes are given only for firm matches. Clone size is not always given. Where it is, it says once, few, many or a class for expanded clones.

D gene: TRBD1; CDR3 length: 19; clone size: .; V gene: TRBV24-1; J gene: TRBJ1-2; CDR3 protein: CATSDLPPGQGLPNYGYTF; CDR3 DNA: TGTGCCACCAGTGATCTACCTCCGGGACAGGGTCTGCCTAACTATGGCTACACCTTC
D gene: .; CDR3 length: 15; clone size: many; V gene: TRBV7-9; J gene: TRBJ2-1; CDR3 protein: CASIRPTGSYNEQFF; CDR3 DNA: TGTGCCAGCATCCGCCCGACAGGCTCCTACAATGAGCAGTTCTTC
D gene: .; CDR3 length: 11; clone size: .; V gene: TRBV3-1; J gene: TRBJ2-1; CDR3 protein: CASGEEAEQFF; CDR3 DNA: TGTGCCAGCGGAGAGGAGGCAGAGCAGTTCTTC
D gene: .; CDR3 length: 13; clone size: .; V gene: TRBV7-2; J gene: TRBJ1-5; CDR3 protein: CARGRHSNQPQHF; CDR3 DNA: TGTGCCAGGGGTCGCCATAGCAATCAGCCCCAGCATTTT
D gene: .; CDR3 length: 16; clone size: many; V gene: TRBV7-9; J gene: TRBJ1-6; CDR3 protein: CASSHGAASSNSPLHF; CDR3 DNA: TGTGCCAGCAGCCACGGGGCAGCATCGTCTAATTCACCCCTCCACTTT
D gene: .; CDR3 length: 14; clone size: .; V gene: TRBV4-1; J gene: TRBJ1-5; CDR3 protein: CASSQDIRGQPQHF; CDR3 DNA: TGCGCCAGCAGCCAAGATATAAGGGGTCAGCCCCAGCATTTT
D gene: TRBD2; CDR3 length: 12; clone size: many; V gene: TRBV29-1; J gene: TRBJ2-5; CDR3 protein: CSVRAGKETQYF; CDR3 DNA: TGCAGCGTAAGAGCGGGGAAAGAGACCCAGTACTTC
D gene: .; CDR3 length: 12; clone size: many; V gene: TRBV7-2; J gene: TRBJ2-1; CDR3 protein: CASSLGTDEQFF; CDR3 DNA: TGTGCCAGCAGCTTAGGCACAGATGAGCAGTTCTTC
D gene: .; CDR3 length: 14; clone size: .; V gene: TRBV7-9; J gene: TRBJ1-2; CDR3 protein: CASSASGGLEGYTF; CDR3 DNA: TGTGCCAGCAGCGCCAGTGGGGGATTAGAAGGCTACACCTTC
D gene: .; CDR3 length: 15; clone size: .; V gene: TRBV28; J gene: TRBJ1-1; CDR3 protein: CASSPRTVSGTEAFF; CDR3 DNA: TGTGCCAGCAGTCCCCGGACGGTTTCAGGCACTGAAGCTTTCTTT
D gene: .; CDR3 length: 12; clone size: many; V gene: TRBV7-2; J gene: TRBJ2-1; CDR3 protein: CASSLGFWEQFF; CDR3 DNA: TGTGCCAGCAGCTTAGGGTTCTGGGAGCAGTTCTTC
D gene: .; CDR3 length: 12; clone size: .; V gene: TRBV29-1; J gene: TRBJ1-2; CDR3 protein: CSVETGDYGYTF; CDR3 DNA: TGCAGCGTTGAAACGGGGGACTATGGCTACACCTTC
D gene: .; CDR3 length: 14; clone size: many; V gene: TRBV5-1; J gene: TRBJ1-2; CDR3 protein: CASSLGTANYGYTF; CDR3 DNA: TGCGCCAGCAGCTTGGGGACAGCCAACTATGGCTACACCTTC
D gene: .; CDR3 length: 12; clone size: .; V gene: TRBV28; J gene: TRBJ1-3; CDR3 protein: CASSSPDITIYF; CDR3 DNA: TGTGCCAGCAGTAGTCCGGACATTACCATATATTTT
D gene: TRBD1; CDR3 length: 15; clone size: .; V gene: TRBV6-6; J gene: TRBJ1-6; CDR3 protein: CASSFDRDYNSPLHF; CDR3 DNA: TGTGCCAGCAGTTTCGACAGGGACTATAATTCACCCCTCCACTTT
D gene: TRBD2; CDR3 length: 15; clone size: .; V gene: TRBV14; J gene: TRBJ2-5; CDR3 protein: CTSSQYGGIQETQYF; CDR3 DNA: TGTACCAGCAGCCAATACGGGGGGATCCAAGAGACCCAGTACTTC
D gene: .; CDR3 length: 14; clone size: .; V gene: TRBV5-1; J gene: TRBJ1-1; CDR3 protein: CASSLADSGTEAFF; CDR3 DNA: TGCGCCAGCAGCTTGGCAGATAGCGGCACTGAAGCTTTCTTT